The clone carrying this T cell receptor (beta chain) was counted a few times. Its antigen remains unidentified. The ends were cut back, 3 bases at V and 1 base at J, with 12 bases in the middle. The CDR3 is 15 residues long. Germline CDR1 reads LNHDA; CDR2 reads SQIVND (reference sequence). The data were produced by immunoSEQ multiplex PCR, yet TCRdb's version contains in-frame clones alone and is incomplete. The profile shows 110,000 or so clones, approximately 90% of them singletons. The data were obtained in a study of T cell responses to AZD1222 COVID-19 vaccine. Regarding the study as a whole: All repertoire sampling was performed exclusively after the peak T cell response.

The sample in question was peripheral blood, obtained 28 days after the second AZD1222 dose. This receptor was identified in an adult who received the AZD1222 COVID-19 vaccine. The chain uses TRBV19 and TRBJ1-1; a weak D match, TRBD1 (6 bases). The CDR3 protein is CASSMGQVENTEAFF. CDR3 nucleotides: TGTGCCAGTAGTATGGGACAAGTGGAGAACACTGAAGCTTTCTTT.